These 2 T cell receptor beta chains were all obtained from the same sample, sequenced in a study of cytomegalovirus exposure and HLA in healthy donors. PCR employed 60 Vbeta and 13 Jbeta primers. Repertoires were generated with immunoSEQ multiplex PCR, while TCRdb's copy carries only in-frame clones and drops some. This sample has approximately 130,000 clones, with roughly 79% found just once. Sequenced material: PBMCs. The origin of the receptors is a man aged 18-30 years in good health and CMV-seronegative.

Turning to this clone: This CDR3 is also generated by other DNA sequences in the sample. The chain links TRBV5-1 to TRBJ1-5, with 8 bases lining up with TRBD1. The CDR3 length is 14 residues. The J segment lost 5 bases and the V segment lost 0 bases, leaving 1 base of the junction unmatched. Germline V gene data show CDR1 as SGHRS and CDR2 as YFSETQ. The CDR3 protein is CASSLGDRHQPQHF. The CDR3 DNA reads TGCGCCAGCAGCTTGGGGGACAGGCATCAGCCCCAGCATTTT. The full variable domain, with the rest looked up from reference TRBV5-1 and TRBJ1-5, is KAGVTQTPRYLIKTRGQQVTLSCSPISGHRSVSWYQQTPGQGLQFLFEYFSETQRNKGNFPGRFSGRQFSNSRSEMNVSTLELGDSALYLCASSLGDRHQPQHFGDGTRLSIL.

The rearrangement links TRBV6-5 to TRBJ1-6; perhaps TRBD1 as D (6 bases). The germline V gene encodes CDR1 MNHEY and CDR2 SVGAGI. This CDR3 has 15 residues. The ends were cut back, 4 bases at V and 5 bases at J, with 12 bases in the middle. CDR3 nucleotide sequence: TGTGCCAGCAGTTCTGCAGGGGCGGATAATTCACCCCTCCACTTT. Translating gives CASSSAGADNSPLHF.